This T cell receptor beta chain was sequenced during a study of blood T cell repertoires in COVID-19. Study context: From the United States, Italy and Spain came samples of acute and convalescent COVID-19. Sources were T cells, B-cell-depleted T cells, or PBMCs; the material itself was cDNA or gDNA.

The method was immunoSEQ multiplex PCR; TCRdb's version includes in-frame clones alone and lacks a portion of them. The data contain fewer than 250,000 clones, approximately 90% of them singletons. This clone is a singleton in its sample. Germline values: CDR1 ENHRY, CDR2 SYGVKD. CDR3 length equals 16 residues. J lost 4 bases, V lost 4 bases, and 11 bases had no gene match. The TCR comes from a man aged 50 or older with acute or convalescent COVID-19. The genes are TRBV10-3 and TRBJ2-7; 9 positions match TRBD2. The sample comprised peripheral blood. This CDR3 is CAISGGGGAGIYEQYF. The CDR3 DNA sequence: TGTGCCATCAGTGGTGGCGGGGGGGCCGGAATTTACGAGCAGTACTTC.